Described below is a single TCR beta chain sequence and its context. 5'RACE template switching added a universal primer site and UMIs to TCR cDNA. One entry per CDR3 protein results from TCRdb running MiXCR on the 5' RACE reads. This table holds some 500,000 distinct CDR3 sequences, roughly 13% found once. The data belong to a study of T cells after yellow fever vaccination. Study-wide context: Fractions of low cell number were prepared using SMART-Seq v4 Ultra Low Input.

Sequenced here: PBMCs, sampled on the day of the yellow fever booster vaccination. The source of this sequence is a man aged 25 to 40 who received the YFV17D yellow fever vaccine.

CDR3 amino acids: CASSPEVRPLAFF. In DNA, the CDR3 is TGTGCCAGCAGCCCCGAGGTCAGGCCTTTAGCTTTCTTT. V gene TRBV7-2 combines with J gene TRBJ1-1; D gene unclear. This CDR3 has 13 residues. V lost 5 bases and J 10 bases, leaving 17 bases between the germline ends. Germline values: CDR1 SGHTA, CDR2 FQGNSA.